The rows below give T cell receptor beta chains drawn from one sample of a study of CD8 T cells in ankylosing spondylitis. TCRdb re-analysed the 5' RACE reads in MiXCR, keeping a single row per CDR3 protein. This table has 250,000 to 350,000 distinct CDR3 sequences, about a fifth appearing once. The sequencing sample was made of blood, either unsorted or a sorted T cell fraction (not recorded which). The receptor set was obtained from a female donor with ankylosing spondylitis or in good health (not recorded which). Each CDR3 is given with its conserved first and last residue. Fields, in order: D gene, clone size, J gene, V gene, CDR3 protein, CDR3 DNA. D genes are given only for firm matches. The size field is filled for only some rows; it gives once, few, many or a size class.

-,few,TRBJ2-2,TRBV20-1,CSAPGAGEGDTGELFF,TGCAGTGCTCCGGGGGCGGGAGAAGGGGACACCGGGGAGCTGTTTTTT
TRBD2,few,TRBJ2-5,TRBV4-3,CASSQNLGLAGVETQYF,TGCGCCAGCAGCCAAAATTTAGGACTAGCGGGAGTAGAGACCCAGTACTTC
-,few,TRBJ2-1,TRBV18,CASSPGGTYNEQFF,TGTGCCAGCTCACCAGGCGGGACGTACAATGAGCAGTTCTTC
-,-,TRBJ2-3,TRBV24-1,CATSGLTDTQYF,TGTGCCACCAGCGGCCTGACAGATACGCAGTATTTT
TRBD2,-,TRBJ2-5,TRBV7-2,CASSLAPGLAGGTQYF,TGTGCCAGCAGCTTAGCTCCGGGACTAGCGGGAGGAACCCAGTACTTC
-,-,TRBJ1-1,TRBV7-8,CASSPLLVTEAFF,TGTGCCAGCAGCCCACTTTTAGTCACTGAAGCTTTCTTT
TRBD2,-,TRBJ2-3,TRBV6-5,CASSYGGGPSTDTQYF,TGTGCCAGCAGTTACGGGGGGGGACCTAGCACAGATACGCAGTATTTT
-,-,TRBJ2-7,TRBV14,CASSRNSPYEQYF,TGTGCCAGCAGCCGAAACAGCCCCTACGAGCAGTACTTC
TRBD1,few,TRBJ2-6,TRBV5-1,CASSLRGTGGTGANVLTF,TGCGCCAGCAGCTTGAGGGGAACAGGGGGCACTGGGGCCAACGTCCTGACTTTC
-,-,TRBJ2-3,TRBV9,CASSVGTNTDTQYF,TGTGCCAGCAGCGTTGGCACCAACACAGATACGCAGTATTTT
-,few,TRBJ2-1,TRBV14,CASSRPTPYNEQFF,TGTGCCAGCAGCCGCCCGACTCCTTACAATGAGCAGTTCTTC
TRBD1,few,TRBJ1-5,TRBV7-8,CASSFGQGHQPQHF,TGTGCCAGCAGCTTTGGACAGGGCCATCAGCCCCAGCATTTT
-,-,TRBJ2-5,TRBV6-2/TRBV6-3,CASRLQLAWGQETQYF,TGTGCCAGCAGGCTCCAACTAGCCTGGGGGCAAGAGACCCAGTACTTC
TRBD2,few,TRBJ2-1,TRBV6-1,CASGPGLPYNEQFF,TGTGCCAGCGGACCGGGACTACCATACAATGAGCAGTTCTTC
-,once,TRBJ2-1,TRBV18,CASSPQGFGNNEQFF,TGTGCCAGCTCACCACAGGGGTTCGGCAACAATGAGCAGTTCTTC
-,-,TRBJ2-5,TRBV7-8,CASSSNPGWQTQYF,TGTGCCAGCAGCTCCAACCCCGGTTGGCAGACCCAGTACTTC
TRBD1,once,TRBJ2-3,TRBV4-3,CASSQAFGQGVDTQYF,TGCGCCAGCAGCCAAGCATTTGGACAGGGAGTAGATACGCAGTATTTT
-,-,TRBJ2-7,TRBV10-3,CAISELLGEPYEQYF,TGTGCCATCAGTGAGCTTCTGGGGGAACCCTACGAGCAGTACTTC
-,-,TRBJ1-6,TRBV20-1,CSVNQDPSPLHF,TGCAGTGTTAACCAGGACCCTTCACCCCTCCACTTT
-,-,TRBJ2-5,TRBV9,CASSVGVAKETQYF,TGTGCCAGCAGCGTAGGTGTAGCTAAAGAGACCCAGTACTTC